The table lists the clone carrying this TCR beta chain with many counts. Both blood RNA, taken from unsorted whole blood, and germline DNA were extracted. Production of TCR beta cDNA used around 500 ng total RNA together with a constant-region primer. Researchers made the TCR beta libraries by running three nested multiplex PCR rounds with slightly modified ARM-PCR. Rounds one and two of PCR, each of 10 cycles, were primed with TRBV1-TRBV30 forward primers and a C-beta reverse primer. TCRdb called the multiplex PCR reads again in MiXCR, with one record for every CDR3 protein. The data show approximately 340,000 distinct CDR3 sequences, about 65% seen once. The entry originates in a study of tumor-infiltrating lymphocytes in primary liver carcinoma. CDR3 length: 11 residues. Germline V gives CDR1 SGHAT, CDR2 FQNNGV. V lost 1 base and J 10 bases, leaving 5 bases between the germline ends.

Source material: peripheral blood. The chain has TRBV11-2 and TRBJ2-1; D not resolved. The sequence came from a man aged 35 to 55 with primary liver carcinoma and hepatitis B virus infection. CDR3 sequence: CASSLVREQFF. The CDR3 DNA follows: TGTGCCAGCAGCTTAGTACGGGAGCAGTTCTTC.